This T cell receptor (beta chain) came from a study of identical twins. Study results and caveats: For out-of-frame beta sequences, excess twin sharing was weaker.

This clonotype was detected only a few times. Its specificity is unknown. Trimming took off 7 bases at V and 5 bases at J, with 15 bases between the two ends. The germline CDR1 and CDR2 sequences are SGHAT and FQNNGV. CDR3 length: 13 residues. Using its own MiXCR run on the 5' RACE reads, TCRdb lists one record per CDR3 protein. The table has 400,000 to 500,000 distinct CDR3 sequences, roughly an eighth seen once. Another study also made use of these data, one on yellow fever vaccine responses in identical twins.

The gene calls are TRBV11-2 and TRBJ2-7, with D maybe TRBD1 (5 bases). The sequenced sample was CD4+ T cells sorted from blood. The receptor comes from a woman in her late teens or twenties in good health. The CDR3: CASTLDSRDEQYF. The DNA for the CDR3 is TGTGCCAGCACCCTCGACAGTCGGGACGAGCAGTACTTC.